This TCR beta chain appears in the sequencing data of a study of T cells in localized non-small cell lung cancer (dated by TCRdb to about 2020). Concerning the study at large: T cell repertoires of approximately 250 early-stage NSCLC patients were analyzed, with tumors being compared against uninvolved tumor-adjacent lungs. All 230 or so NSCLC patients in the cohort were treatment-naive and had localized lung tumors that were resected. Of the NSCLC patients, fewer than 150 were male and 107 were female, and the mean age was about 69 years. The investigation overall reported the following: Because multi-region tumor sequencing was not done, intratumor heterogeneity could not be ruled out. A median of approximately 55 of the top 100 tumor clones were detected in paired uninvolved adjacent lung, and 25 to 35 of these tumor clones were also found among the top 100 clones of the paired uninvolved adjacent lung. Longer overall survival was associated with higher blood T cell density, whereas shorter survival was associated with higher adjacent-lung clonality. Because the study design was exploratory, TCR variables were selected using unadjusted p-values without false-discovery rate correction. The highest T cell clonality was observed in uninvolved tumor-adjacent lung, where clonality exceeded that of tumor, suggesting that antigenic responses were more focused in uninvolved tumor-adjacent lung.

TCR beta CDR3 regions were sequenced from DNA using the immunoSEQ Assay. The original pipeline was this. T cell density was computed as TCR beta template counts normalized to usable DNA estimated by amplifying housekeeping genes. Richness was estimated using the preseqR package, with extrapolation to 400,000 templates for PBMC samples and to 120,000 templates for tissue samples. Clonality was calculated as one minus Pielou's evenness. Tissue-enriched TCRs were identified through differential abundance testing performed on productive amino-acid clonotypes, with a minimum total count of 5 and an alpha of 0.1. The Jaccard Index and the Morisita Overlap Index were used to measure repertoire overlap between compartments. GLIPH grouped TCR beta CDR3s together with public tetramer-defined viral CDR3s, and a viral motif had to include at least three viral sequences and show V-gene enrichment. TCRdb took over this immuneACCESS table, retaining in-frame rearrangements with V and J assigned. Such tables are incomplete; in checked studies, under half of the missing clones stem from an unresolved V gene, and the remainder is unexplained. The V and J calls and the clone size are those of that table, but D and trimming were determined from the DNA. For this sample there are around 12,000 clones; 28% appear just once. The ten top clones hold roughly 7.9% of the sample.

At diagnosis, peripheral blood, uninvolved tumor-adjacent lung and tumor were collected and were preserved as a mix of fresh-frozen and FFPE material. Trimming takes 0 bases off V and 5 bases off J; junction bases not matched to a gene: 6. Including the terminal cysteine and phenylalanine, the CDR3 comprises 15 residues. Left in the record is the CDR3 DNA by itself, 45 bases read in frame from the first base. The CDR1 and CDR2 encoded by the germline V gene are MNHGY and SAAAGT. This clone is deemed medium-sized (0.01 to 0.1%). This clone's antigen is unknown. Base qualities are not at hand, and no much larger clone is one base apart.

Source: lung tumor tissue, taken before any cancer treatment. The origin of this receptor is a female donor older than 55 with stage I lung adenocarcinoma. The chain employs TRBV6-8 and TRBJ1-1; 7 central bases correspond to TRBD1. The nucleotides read TGTGCCAGCAGTTACTCGATACAGGGGAGGACTGAAGCTTTCTTT. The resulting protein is CASSYSIQGRTEAFF.